The following is a TCR beta chain sequence with its context. Looked up from germline, CDR1 is SNHLY and CDR2 is FYNNEI. CDR3 length equals 13 residues. V was clipped by 7 bases and J by 7 bases, with 13 bases between them. The data were obtained in a study of blood T cell repertoires in COVID-19. The method was immunoSEQ multiplex PCR; TCRdb's version includes in-frame clones alone and lacks a portion of them. The sample lists approximately 440,000 clones, about nine tenths seen once, with 0.7% in the top ten. The clonotype was recovered from a woman in her late teens or twenties who had recovered from COVID-19. The sequenced sample was PBMCs or T cells enriched from blood (not recorded which). The V and J genes are TRBV2 and TRBJ2-2; D is unclear. The CDR3 nucleotides are TGTGCCAGCACGTCAGGTCAATTCGGGGAGCTGTTTTTT. Protein sequence: CASTSGQFGELFF.